This T cell receptor beta chain is from a study of T-cell reconstitution after alpha-beta-depleted transplantation in children. Unique molecular identifiers were used in preparing the TCRbeta library. TCRdb reprocessed the PCR reads via MiXCR and lists one record per CDR3 protein. The table includes 500,000 to 750,000 distinct CDR3 sequences, about an eighth detected once. This TCR came from a male patient between 5 and 17 years old who had a stem cell transplant for acute myeloid leukemia, so the T cells may come from the graft donor. The material was PBMCs, mostly from graft donor cells, obtained 360 days after TCRalphabeta/CD19-depleted stem cell transplant.

CDR3 DNA sequence: TGTGCCAGCAGTTCCCCCTACAGGGCGGGGAACACTGAAGCTTTCTTT. Translation gives CASSSPYRAGNTEAFF. This chain uses TRBV12-3 or TRBV12-4 with TRBJ1-1, with D maybe TRBD1 (6 bases). V gave up 4 bases and J gave up 1 base, with 16 bases separating them. This CDR3 has 16 residues.